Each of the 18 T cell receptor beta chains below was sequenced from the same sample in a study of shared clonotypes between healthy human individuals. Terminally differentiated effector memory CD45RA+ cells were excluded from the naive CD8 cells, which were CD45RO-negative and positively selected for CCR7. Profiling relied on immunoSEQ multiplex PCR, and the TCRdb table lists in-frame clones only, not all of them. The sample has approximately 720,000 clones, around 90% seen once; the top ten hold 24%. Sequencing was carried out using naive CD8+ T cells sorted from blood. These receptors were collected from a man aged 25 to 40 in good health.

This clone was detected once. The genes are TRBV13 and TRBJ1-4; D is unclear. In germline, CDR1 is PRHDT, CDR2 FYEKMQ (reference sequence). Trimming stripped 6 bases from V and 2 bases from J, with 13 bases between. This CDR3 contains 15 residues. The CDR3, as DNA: TGTGCCAGCAGTTTGGCCGGCGGGACTAATGAAAAACTGTTTTTT. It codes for CASSLAGGTNEKLFF.

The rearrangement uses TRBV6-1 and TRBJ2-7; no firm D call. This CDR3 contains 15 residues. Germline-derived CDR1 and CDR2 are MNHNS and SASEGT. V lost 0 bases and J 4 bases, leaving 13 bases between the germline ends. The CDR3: CASSEARQSVYEQYF. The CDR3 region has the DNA TGTGCCAGCAGTGAAGCGAGACAATCAGTTTACGAGCAGTACTTC.

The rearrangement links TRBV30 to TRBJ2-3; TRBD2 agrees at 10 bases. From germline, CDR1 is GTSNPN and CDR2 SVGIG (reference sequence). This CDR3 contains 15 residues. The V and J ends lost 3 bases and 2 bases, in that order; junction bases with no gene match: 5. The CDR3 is CAWSEGTSDTDTQYF. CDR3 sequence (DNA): TGTGCCTGGAGCGAAGGGACTAGCGACACAGATACGCAGTATTTT.

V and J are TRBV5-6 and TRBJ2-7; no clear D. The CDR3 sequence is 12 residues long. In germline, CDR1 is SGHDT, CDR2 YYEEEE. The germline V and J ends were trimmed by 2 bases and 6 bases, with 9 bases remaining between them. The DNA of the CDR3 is TGTGCCAGCAGCTTTGAGGTAGCCGAGCAGTACTTC. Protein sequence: CASSFEVAEQYF. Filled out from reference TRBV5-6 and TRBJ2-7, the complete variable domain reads DAGVTQSPTHLIKTRGQQVTLRCSPKSGHDTVSWYQQALGQGPQFIFQYYEEEERQRGNFPDRFSGHQFPNYSSELNVNALLLGDSALYLCASSFEVAEQYFGPGTRLTVT.

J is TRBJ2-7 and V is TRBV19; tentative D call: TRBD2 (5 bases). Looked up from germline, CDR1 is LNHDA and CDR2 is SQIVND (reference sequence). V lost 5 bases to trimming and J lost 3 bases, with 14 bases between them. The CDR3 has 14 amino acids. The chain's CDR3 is CASSPAVSGYEQYF. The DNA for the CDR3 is TGTGCCAGTAGTCCCGCGGTCAGCGGCTACGAGCAGTACTTC.

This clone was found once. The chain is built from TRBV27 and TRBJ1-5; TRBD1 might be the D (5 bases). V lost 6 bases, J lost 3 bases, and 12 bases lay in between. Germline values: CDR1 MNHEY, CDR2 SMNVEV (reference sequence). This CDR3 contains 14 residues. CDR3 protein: CASSPGRPNQPQHF. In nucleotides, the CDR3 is TGTGCCAGCAGCCCGGGACGGCCCAATCAGCCCCAGCATTTT.

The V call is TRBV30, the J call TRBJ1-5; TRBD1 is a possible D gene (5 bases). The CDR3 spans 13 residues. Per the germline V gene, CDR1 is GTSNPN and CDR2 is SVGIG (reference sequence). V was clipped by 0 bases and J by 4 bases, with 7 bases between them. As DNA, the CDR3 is TGTGCCTGGAGTGTAAACAGGAATCAGCCCCAGCATTTT. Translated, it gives CAWSVNRNQPQHF.

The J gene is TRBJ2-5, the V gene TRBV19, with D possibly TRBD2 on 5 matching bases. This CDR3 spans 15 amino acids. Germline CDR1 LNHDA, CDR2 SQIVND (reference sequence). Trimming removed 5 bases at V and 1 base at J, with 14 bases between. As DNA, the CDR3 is TGTGCCAGTAGTCTTCCCCGGGATTTCCAAGAGACCCAGTACTTC. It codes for CASSLPRDFQETQYF. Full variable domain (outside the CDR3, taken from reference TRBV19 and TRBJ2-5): DGGITQSPKYLFRKEGQNVTLSCEQNLNHDAMYWYRQDPGQGLRLIYYSQIVNDFQKGDIAEGYSVSREKKESFPLTVTSAQKNPTAFYLCASSLPRDFQETQYFGPGTRLLVL.

The CDR3 loop reads CASSPGLAGYEQYF. DNA for the CDR3: TGTGCCAGCAGCCCGGGACTAGCGGGCTACGAGCAGTACTTC. The chain is built from TRBV7-9 and TRBJ2-7, with 12 bases identical to TRBD2. The CDR3 loop spans 14 amino acids. Trimming removed 5 bases from V and 3 bases from J; junction bases left unmatched: 2. The V gene's germline CDR1 is SEHNR and CDR2 FQNEAQ (reference sequence).

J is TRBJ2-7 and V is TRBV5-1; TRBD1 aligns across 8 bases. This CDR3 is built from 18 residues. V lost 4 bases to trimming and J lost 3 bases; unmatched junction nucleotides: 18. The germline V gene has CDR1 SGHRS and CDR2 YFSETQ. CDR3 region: CASSPTGTGPLRGYEQYF. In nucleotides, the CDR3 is TGCGCCAGCAGCCCAACCGGGACAGGTCCTCTACGGGGCTACGAGCAGTACTTC.

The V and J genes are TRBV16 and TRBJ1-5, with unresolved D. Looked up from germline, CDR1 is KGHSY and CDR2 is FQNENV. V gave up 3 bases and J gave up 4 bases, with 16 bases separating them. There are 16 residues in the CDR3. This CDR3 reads CASSQNWENRNQPQHF. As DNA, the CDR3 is TGTGCCAGCAGCCAGAATTGGGAGAATCGAAATCAGCCCCAGCATTTT. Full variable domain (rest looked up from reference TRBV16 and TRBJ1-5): GEEVAQTPKHLVRGEGQKAKLYCAPIKGHSYVFWYQQVLKNEFKFLISFQNENVFDETGMPKERFSAKCLPNSPCSLEIQATKLEDSAVYFCASSQNWENRNQPQHFGDGTRLSIL.

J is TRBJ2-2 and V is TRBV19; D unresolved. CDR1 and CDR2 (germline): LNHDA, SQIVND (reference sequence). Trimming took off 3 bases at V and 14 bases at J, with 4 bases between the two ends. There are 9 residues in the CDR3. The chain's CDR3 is CASSILLFF. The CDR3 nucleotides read TGTGCCAGTAGTATTTTACTGTTTTTT.

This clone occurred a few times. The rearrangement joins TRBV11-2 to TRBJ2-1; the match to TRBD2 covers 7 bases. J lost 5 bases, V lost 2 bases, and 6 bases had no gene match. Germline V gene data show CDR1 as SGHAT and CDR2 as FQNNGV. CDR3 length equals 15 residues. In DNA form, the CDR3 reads TGTGCCAGCAGCTTATACTTAGCGGGTAACAATGAGCAGTTCTTC. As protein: CASSLYLAGNNEQFF. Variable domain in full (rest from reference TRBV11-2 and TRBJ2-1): EAGVAQSPRYKIIEKRQSVAFWCNPISGHATLYWYQQILGQGPKLLIQFQNNGVVDDSQLPKDRFSAERLKGVDSTLKIQPAKLEDSAVYLCASSLYLAGNNEQFFGPGTRLTVL.

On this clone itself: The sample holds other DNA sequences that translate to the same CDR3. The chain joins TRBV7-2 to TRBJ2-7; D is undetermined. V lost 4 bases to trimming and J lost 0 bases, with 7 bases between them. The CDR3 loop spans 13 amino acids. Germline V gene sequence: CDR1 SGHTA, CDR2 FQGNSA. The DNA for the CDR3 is TGTGCCAGCAGCTCAACGGTCTCCTACGAGCAGTACTTC. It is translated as CASSSTVSYEQYF.

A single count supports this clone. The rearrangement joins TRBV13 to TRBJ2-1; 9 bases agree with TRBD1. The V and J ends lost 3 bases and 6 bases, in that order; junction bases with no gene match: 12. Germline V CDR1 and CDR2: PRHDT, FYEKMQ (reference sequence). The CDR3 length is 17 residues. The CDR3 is CASSFGFGQGPRNEQFF. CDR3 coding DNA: TGTGCCAGCAGCTTTGGCTTTGGACAGGGGCCCCGCAATGAGCAGTTCTTC. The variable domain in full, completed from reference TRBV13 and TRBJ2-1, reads AAGVIQSPRHLIKEKRETATLKCYPIPRHDTVYWYQQGPGQDPQFLISFYEKMQSDKGSIPDRFSAQQFSDYHSELNMSSLELGDSALYFCASSFGFGQGPRNEQFFGPGTRLTVL.

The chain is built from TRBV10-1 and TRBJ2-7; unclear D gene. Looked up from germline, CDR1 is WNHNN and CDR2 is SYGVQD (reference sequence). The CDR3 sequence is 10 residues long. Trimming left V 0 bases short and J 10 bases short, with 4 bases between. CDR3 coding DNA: TGCGCCAGCAGTGAGTCAGAACAGTACTTC. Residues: CASSESEQYF.

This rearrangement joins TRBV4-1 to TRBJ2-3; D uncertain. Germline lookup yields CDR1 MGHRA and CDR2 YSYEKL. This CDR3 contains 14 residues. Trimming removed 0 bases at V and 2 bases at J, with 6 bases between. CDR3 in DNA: TGCGCCAGCAGCCAAGAAGGCCTCACAGATACGCAGTATTTT. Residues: CASSQEGLTDTQYF.

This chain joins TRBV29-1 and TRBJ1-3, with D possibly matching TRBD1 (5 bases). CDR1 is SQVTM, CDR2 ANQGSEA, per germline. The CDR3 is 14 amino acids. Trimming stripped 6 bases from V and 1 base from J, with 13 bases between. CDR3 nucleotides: TGCAGCGTGGAGGGGATAGAGTCTGGAAACACCATATATTTT. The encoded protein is CSVEGIESGNTIYF.